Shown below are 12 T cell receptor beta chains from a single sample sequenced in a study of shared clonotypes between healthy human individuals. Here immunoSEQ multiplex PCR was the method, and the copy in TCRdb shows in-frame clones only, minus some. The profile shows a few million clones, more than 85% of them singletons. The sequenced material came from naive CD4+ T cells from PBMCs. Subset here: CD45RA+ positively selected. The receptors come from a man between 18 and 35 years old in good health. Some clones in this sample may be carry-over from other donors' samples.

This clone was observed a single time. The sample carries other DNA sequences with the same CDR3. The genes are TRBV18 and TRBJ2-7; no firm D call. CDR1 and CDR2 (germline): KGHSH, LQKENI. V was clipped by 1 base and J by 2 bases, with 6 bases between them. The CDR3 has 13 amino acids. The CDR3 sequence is CASSPQSTYEQYF. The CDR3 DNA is TGTGCCAGCTCACCACAGAGTACCTACGAGCAGTACTTC.

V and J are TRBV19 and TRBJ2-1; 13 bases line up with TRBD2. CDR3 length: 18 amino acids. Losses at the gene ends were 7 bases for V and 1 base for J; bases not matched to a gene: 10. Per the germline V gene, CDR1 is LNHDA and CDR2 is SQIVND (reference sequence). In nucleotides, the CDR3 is TGTGCCAGTAACCCAATGACTAGCGGGAGGCCTTCCTACAATGAGCAGTTCTTC. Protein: CASNPMTSGRPSYNEQFF.

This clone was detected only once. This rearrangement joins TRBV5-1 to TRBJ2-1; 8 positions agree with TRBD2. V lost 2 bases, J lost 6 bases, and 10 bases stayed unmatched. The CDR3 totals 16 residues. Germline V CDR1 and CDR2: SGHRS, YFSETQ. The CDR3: CASSFGTSNFFNEQFF. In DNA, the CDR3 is TGCGCCAGCAGCTTTGGGACTAGTAATTTCTTCAATGAGCAGTTCTTC.

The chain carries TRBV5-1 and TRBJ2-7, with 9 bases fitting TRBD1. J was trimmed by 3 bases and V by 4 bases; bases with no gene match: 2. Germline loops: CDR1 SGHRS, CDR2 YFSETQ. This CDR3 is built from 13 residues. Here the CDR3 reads CASSGGQGYEQYF. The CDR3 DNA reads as TGCGCCAGCAGCGGGGGACAGGGCTACGAGCAGTACTTC. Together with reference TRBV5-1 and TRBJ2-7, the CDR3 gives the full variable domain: KAGVTQTPRYLIKTRGQQVTLSCSPISGHRSVSWYQQTPGQGLQFLFEYFSETQRNKGNFPGRFSGRQFSNSRSEMNVSTLELGDSALYLCASSGGQGYEQYFGPGTRLTVT.

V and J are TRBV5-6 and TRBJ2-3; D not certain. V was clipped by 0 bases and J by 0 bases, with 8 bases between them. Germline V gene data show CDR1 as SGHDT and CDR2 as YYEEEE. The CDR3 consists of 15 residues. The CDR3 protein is CASSLDSTSTDTQYF. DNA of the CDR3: TGTGCCAGCAGCTTGGATTCAACTAGCACAGATACGCAGTATTTT.

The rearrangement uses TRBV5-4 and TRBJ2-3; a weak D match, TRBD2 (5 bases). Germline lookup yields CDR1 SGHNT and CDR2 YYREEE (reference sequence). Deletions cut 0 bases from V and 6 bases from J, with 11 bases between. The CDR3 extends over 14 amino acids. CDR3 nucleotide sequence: TGTGCCAGCAGCTTGGCCCTAGCAGGCGATACGCAGTATTTT. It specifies CASSLALAGDTQYF.

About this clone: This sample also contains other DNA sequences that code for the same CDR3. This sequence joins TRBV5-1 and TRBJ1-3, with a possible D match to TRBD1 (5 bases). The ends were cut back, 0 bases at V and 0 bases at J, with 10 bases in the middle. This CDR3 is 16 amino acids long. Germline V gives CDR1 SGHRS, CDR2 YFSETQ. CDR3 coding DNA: TGCGCCAGCAGCTTGGAAGGGGCGTACTCTGGAAACACCATATATTTT. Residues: CASSLEGAYSGNTIYF.

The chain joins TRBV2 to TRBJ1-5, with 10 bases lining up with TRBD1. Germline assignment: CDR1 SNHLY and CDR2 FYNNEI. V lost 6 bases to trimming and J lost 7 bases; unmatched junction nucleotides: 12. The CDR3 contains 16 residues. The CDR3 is CASSGDRGAGNQPQHF. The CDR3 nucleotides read TGTGCCAGCAGCGGGGACAGGGGCGCAGGAAACCAGCCCCAGCATTTT.

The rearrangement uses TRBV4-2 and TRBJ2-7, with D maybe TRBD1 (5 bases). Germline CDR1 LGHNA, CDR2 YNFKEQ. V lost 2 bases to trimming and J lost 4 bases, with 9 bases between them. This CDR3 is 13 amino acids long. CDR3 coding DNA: TGTGCCAGCAGCCAAAAGGGGTTGTACGAGCAGTACTTC. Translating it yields CASSQKGLYEQYF.

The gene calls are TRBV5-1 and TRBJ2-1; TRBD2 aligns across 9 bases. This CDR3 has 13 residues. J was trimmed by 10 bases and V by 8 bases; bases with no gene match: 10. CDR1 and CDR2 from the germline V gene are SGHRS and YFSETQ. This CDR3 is CASGASGTREQFF. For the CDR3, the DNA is TGCGCCAGTGGCGCTAGCGGGACCCGGGAGCAGTTCTTC.

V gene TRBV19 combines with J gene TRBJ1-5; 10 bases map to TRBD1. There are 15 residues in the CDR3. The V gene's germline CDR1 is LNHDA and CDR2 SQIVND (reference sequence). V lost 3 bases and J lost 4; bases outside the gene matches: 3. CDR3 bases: TGTGCCAGTAGTATGGGGACAGGGGTTAATCAGCCCCAGCATTTT. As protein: CASSMGTGVNQPQHF. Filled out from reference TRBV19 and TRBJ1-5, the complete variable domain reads DGGITQSPKYLFRKEGQNVTLSCEQNLNHDAMYWYRQDPGQGLRLIYYSQIVNDFQKGDIAEGYSVSREKKESFPLTVTSAQKNPTAFYLCASSMGTGVNQPQHFGDGTRLSIL.

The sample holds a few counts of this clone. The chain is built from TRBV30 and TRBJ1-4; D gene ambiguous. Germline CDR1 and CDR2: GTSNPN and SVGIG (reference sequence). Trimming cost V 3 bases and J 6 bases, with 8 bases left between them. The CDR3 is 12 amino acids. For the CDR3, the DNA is TGTGCCTGGAGGAGTTTGGATGAAAAACTGTTTTTT. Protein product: CAWRSLDEKLFF. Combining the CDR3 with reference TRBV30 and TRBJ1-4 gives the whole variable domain SQTIHQWPATLVQPVGSPLSLECTVEGTSNPNLYWYRQAAGRGLQLLFYSVGIGQISSEVPQNLSASRPQDRQFILSSKKLLLSDSGFYLCAWRSLDEKLFFGSGTQLSVL.